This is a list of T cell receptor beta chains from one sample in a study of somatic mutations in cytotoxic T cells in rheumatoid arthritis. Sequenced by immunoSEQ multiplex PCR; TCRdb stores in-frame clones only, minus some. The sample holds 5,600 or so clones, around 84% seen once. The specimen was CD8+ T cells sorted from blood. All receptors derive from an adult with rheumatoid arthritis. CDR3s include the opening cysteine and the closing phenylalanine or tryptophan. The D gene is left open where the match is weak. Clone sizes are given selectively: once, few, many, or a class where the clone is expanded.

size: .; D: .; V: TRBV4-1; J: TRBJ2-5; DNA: TGCGCCAGCAGCCAAACTCCGGGACCTGTGGAGACCCAGTACTTC; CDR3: CASSQTPGPVETQYF
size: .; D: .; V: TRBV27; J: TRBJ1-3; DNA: TGTGCCAGCAGTTTAAGTAGAACTGGAAACACCATATATTTT; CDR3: CASSLSRTGNTIYF
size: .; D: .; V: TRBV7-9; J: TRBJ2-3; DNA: TGTGCCAGCAGCTTAGGTGGCGGGGCCACAGATACGCAGTATTTT; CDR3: CASSLGGGATDTQYF
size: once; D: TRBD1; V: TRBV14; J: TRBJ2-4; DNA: TGTGCCAGCAGCCTATGGACAGGTCACATTCAGTACTTC; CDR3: CASSLWTGHIQYF
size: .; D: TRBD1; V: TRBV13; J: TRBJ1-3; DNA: TGTGCCAGCAGCTTCGGGACAGGGCCTGGAAACACCATATATTTT; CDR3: CASSFGTGPGNTIYF
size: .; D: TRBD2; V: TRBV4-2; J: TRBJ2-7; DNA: TGTGCCAGCAGCCAAGATCGGGGTAGCGGGAGCTCCGGGCAGTACTTC; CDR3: CASSQDRGSGSSGQYF
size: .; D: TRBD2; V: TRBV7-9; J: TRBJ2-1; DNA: TGTGCCAGCAGCTACTCACGGGAGGGCCGGGTCAATGAGCAGTTCTTC; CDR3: CASSYSREGRVNEQFF
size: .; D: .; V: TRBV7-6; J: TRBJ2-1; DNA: TGTGCCAGCAGCTGGGAGCCGAACAATGAGCAGTTCTTC; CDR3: CASSWEPNNEQFF
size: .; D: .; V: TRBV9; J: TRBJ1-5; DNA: TGTGCCAGCGGTGTAGATCAGCCCCAGCATTTT; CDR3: CASGVDQPQHF
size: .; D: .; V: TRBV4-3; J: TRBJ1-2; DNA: TGCGCCAGCAGCCAAGAGGATCAGGGGCCGTCGGGAGGCTACACCTTC; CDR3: CASSQEDQGPSGGYTF
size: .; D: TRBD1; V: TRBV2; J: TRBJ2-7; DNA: TGTGCCAGCAGTAGAGCTGGACAGGAATACGAGCAGTACTTC; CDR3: CASSRAGQEYEQYF
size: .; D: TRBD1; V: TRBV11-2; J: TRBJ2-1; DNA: TGTGCCAGCAGCTCCGAATCAGGGGGCTCCTACAATGAGCAGTTCTTC; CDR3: CASSSESGGSYNEQFF
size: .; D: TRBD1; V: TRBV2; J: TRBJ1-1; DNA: TGTGCCAGCAGTGAATTGACAGGGCAGGACACTGAAGCTTTCTTT; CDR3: CASSELTGQDTEAFF
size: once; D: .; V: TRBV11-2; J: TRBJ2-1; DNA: TGTGCCAGCAGCTTCGGAGGGCCACCCTACAATGAGCAGTTCTTC; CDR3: CASSFGGPPYNEQFF
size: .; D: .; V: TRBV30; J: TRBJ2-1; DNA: TGTGCCTGGAGTGAGGATAGCGCGGCCGGCTCCTACAATGAGCAGTTCTTC; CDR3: CAWSEDSAAGSYNEQFF
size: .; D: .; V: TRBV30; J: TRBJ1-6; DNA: TGTGCCTGGAGTGAAATCGGTTGGCTGGCCTATAATTCACCCCTCCACTTT; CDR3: CAWSEIGWLAYNSPLHF
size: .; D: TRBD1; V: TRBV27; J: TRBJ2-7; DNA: TGTGCCAGCAGTTTGTGGCCAGGGGGCTTTTACGAGCAGTACTTC; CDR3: CASSLWPGGFYEQYF
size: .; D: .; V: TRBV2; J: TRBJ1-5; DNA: TGTGCCAGCAGCGATCCCCCAGGGGAAGATCAGCCCCAGCATTTT; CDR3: CASSDPPGEDQPQHF
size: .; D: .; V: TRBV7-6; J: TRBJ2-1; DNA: TGTGCCAGCAGCTCACCCCAGGGGTTACTTCCCTACAATGAGCAGTTCTTC; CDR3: CASSSPQGLLPYNEQFF